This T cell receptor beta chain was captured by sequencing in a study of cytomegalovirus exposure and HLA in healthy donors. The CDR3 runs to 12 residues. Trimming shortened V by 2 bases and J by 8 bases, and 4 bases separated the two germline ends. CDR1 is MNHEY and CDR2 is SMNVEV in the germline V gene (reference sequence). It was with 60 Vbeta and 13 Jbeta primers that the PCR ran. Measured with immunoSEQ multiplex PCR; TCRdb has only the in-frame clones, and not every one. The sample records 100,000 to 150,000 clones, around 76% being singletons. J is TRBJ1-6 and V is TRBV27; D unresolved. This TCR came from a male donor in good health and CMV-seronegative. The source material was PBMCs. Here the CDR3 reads CASSLGYSPLHF. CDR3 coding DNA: TGTGCCAGCAGTTTAGGCTATTCACCCCTCCACTTT.